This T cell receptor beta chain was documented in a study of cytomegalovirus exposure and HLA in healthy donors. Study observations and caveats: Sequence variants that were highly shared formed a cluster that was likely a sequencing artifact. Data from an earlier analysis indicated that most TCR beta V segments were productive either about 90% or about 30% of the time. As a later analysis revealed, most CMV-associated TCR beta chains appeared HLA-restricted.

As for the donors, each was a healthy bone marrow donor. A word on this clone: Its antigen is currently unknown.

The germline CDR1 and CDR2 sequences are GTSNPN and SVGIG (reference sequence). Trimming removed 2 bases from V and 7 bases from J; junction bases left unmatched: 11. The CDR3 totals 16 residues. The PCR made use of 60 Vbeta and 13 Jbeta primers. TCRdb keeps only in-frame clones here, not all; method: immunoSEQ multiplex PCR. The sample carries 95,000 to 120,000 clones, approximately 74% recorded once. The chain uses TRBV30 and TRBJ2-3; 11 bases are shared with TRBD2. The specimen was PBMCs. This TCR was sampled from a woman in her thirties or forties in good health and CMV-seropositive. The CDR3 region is CAWSNLLAGATHTQYF. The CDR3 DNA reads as TGTGCCTGGAGTAACTTACTAGCGGGGGCTACACATACGCAGTATTTT.